These 13 T cell receptor beta chains share one sample of origin, sequenced in a study of blood T cell repertoires in COVID-19. The repertoire was sequenced with immunoSEQ multiplex PCR; TCRdb's copy has only in-frame clones and lacks some. The sample consists of 65,000 to 100,000 clones, approximately 90% of them appearing once. The sample was peripheral blood. These receptors came from a man aged 50 to 59 with acute or convalescent COVID-19.

This sequence joins TRBV19 and TRBJ1-5; a possible D gene is TRBD1 (6 bases). Germline V gives CDR1 LNHDA, CDR2 SQIVND (reference sequence). This CDR3 region has 13 residues. The V end lost 7 bases, the J end lost 7 bases, and 14 bases lay between the germline ends. This CDR3 is CASTGTLGQPQHF. As DNA, the CDR3 is TGTGCCAGTACCGGGACATTGGGGCAGCCCCAGCATTTT.

This chain joins TRBV5-1 and TRBJ1-2, with unresolved D. Trimming removed 2 bases at V and 4 bases at J, with 6 bases between. CDR3 length equals 12 residues. Germline assignment: CDR1 SGHRS and CDR2 YFSETQ. The CDR3 DNA is TGCGCCAGCAGCTTCGAGGGCTATGGCTACACCTTC. This codes for CASSFEGYGYTF.

The chain joins TRBV9 to TRBJ1-1; D is undetermined. The CDR3 runs 15 residues. From germline, CDR1 is SGDLS and CDR2 YYNGEE. Trimming removed 0 bases from V and 3 bases from J, with 12 bases in between. CDR3 DNA: TGTGCCAGCAGCGTAGCCCCTGAATCGGACACTGAAGCTTTCTTT. Protein product: CASSVAPESDTEAFF. Using reference TRBV9 and TRBJ1-1 for the parts outside the CDR3, the full variable domain is DSGVTQTPKHLITATGQRVTLRCSPRSGDLSVYWYQQSLDQGLQFLIQYYNGEERAKGNILERFSAQQFPDLHSELNLSSLELGDSALYFCASSVAPESDTEAFFGQGTRLTVV.

The rearrangement joins TRBV2 to TRBJ1-1; D unresolved. Germline CDR1 reads SNHLY; CDR2 reads FYNNEI. This CDR3 comprises 14 residues. V was pared by 7 bases and J by 1 base, with 13 bases between. CDR3 residues: CASNTNNPNTEAFF. DNA for the CDR3: TGTGCCAGCAATACCAACAACCCGAACACTGAAGCTTTCTTT.

V gene TRBV19 combines with J gene TRBJ2-3, with 13 bases identical to TRBD2. This CDR3 is 15 amino acids long. Trimming removed 6 bases from V and 4 bases from J; junction bases left unmatched: 4. Germline lookup yields CDR1 LNHDA and CDR2 SQIVND (reference sequence). The CDR3 region has the DNA TGTGCCAGTAGAGGACTAGCGGGGGCCGCAGATACGCAGTATTTT. Translated: CASRGLAGAADTQYF.

This clone was recorded a few times. The same CDR3 also results from other DNA sequences found in this sample. CDR3 region: CASSGLTYEQYV. The CDR3 coding sequence is TGTGCCAGCAGCGGACTAACCTACGAGCAGTACGTC. This chain uses TRBV11-2 with TRBJ2-7; possible D gene TRBD2, 6 bases. The CDR3 loop spans 12 amino acids. Trimming cost V 5 bases and J 2 bases, with 7 bases left between them. CDR1 and CDR2 from the germline V gene are SGHAT and FQNNGV.

The chain couples TRBV5-5 to TRBJ1-3, with D possibly matching TRBD1 (5 bases). V lost 2 bases, J lost 2 bases, and 8 bases lay in between. Germline CDR1 reads SGHKS; CDR2 reads YYEKEE (reference sequence). The CDR3 extends over 14 amino acids. The CDR3 spells CASSLFRAGNTIYF. In nucleotides, the CDR3 is TGTGCCAGCAGCTTATTCAGGGCTGGAAACACCATATATTTT.

There are a few counts of this clone. Other DNA variants within this sample encode the same CDR3. The chain couples TRBV19 to TRBJ2-6; D gene uncertain. The CDR3 length is 15 residues. V was pared by 9 bases and J by 4 bases, with 16 bases between. Germline loops: CDR1 LNHDA, CDR2 SQIVND (reference sequence). The CDR3 region has the DNA TGTGCCAGCGAGCGTCTTAATGCAGGGGCCAACGTCCTGACTTTC. The encoded protein is CASERLNAGANVLTF.

The CDR3 region is CASKPGSEAYGYTF. CDR3 bases: TGTGCCAGCAAGCCAGGAAGTGAAGCCTATGGCTACACCTTC. The chain links TRBV6-6 to TRBJ1-2; the D is unclear. Germline V lookup: CDR1 MNHNY, CDR2 SVGAGI (reference sequence). This CDR3 region has 14 residues. The V and J ends lost 7 bases and 4 bases respectively, with 16 bases between them.

The chain uses TRBV5-3 and TRBJ2-1; no firm D call. TRBV5-3 is reported as an ORF; its role is uncertain. This CDR3 is built from 15 residues. V was pared by 4 bases and J by 3 bases, with 14 bases between. CDR3 region: CARSIESLYYNEQFF. The CDR3 bases are TGTGCCAGAAGCATTGAGAGCCTTTACTACAATGAGCAGTTCTTC.

The chain recombines TRBV19 with TRBJ1-5, with TRBD1 identical over 7 bases. Germline-derived CDR1 and CDR2 are LNHDA and SQIVND (reference sequence). The CDR3 is 16 amino acids. Losses at the gene ends were 3 bases for V and 6 bases for J; bases not matched to a gene: 11. Here the CDR3 reads CASSILKGATGQPQHF. The CDR3 DNA follows: TGTGCCAGTAGTATCCTGAAGGGGGCGACGGGTCAGCCCCAGCATTTT.

The CDR3 protein is CAISDRQGLAKNIQYF. CDR3 bases: TGTGCCATCAGTGACAGACAGGGGCTAGCCAAAAACATTCAGTACTTC. The chain joins TRBV10-3 to TRBJ2-4; 8 bases are shared with TRBD1. The CDR3 has 16 residues. In germline, CDR1 is ENHRY, CDR2 SYGVKD. V lost 3 bases and J lost 0; bases outside the gene matches: 4.

The CDR3 DNA reads as TGTGCCAGCAGCTTAGTTGGGGACAGGGGTGAAAAACTGTTTTTT. Amino acid sequence: CASSLVGDRGEKLFF. The chain recombines TRBV7-2 with TRBJ1-4; 10 bases line up with TRBD1. J gave up 7 bases and V 1 base, and 3 bases lay outside the gene matches. The CDR3 contains 15 residues. CDR1 and CDR2 from the germline V gene are SGHTA and FQGNSA.